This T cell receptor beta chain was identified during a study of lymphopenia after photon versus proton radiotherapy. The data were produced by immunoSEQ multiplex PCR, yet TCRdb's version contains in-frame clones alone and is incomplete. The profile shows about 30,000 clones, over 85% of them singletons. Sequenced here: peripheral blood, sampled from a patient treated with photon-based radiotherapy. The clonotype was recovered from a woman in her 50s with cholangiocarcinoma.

The CDR3 here is CASSERSSGQRYGYTF. The CDR3 bases are TGTGCCAGCAGTGAAAGGAGTTCGGGACAGAGGTATGGCTACACCTTC. The rearrangement uses TRBV6-1 and TRBJ1-2; 7 nucleotides align to TRBD1. V gave up 2 bases and J gave up 5 bases; unmatched junction bases: 11. CDR3 size: 16 residues. Looked up from germline, CDR1 is MNHNS and CDR2 is SASEGT.